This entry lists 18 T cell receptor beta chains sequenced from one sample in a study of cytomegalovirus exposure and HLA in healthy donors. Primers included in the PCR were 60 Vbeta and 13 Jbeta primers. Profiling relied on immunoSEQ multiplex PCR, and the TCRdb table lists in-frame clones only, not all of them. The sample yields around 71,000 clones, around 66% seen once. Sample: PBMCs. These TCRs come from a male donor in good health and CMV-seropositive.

The CDR3 coding sequence is TGTGCCATCAGTGATTTGGCAGGCTCCTACGAGCAGTACTTC. It specifies CAISDLAGSYEQYF. J is TRBJ2-7 and V is TRBV10-3; D is undetermined. V was clipped by 3 bases and J by 0 bases, with 9 bases between them. From germline, CDR1 is ENHRY and CDR2 SYGVKD. There are 14 residues in the CDR3.

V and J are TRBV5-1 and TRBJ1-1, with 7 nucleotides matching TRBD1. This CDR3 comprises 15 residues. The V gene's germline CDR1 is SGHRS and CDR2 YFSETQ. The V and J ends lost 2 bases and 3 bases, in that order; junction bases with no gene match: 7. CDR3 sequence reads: CASSLQNRGDTEAFF. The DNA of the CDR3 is TGCGCCAGCAGCTTACAAAACAGGGGCGACACTGAAGCTTTCTTT.

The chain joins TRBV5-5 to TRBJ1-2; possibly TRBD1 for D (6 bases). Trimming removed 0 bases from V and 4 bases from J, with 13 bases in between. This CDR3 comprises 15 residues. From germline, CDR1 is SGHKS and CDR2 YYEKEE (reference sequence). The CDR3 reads CASSLVTGGGYGYTF. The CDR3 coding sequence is TGTGCCAGCAGCTTGGTCACGGGGGGCGGCTATGGCTACACCTTC.

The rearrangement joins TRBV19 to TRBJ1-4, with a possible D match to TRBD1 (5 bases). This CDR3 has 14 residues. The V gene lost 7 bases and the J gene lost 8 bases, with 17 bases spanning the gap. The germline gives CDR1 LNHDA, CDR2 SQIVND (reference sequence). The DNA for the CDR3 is TGTGCCAGTAACCTAAGGGGCCAGGGCGAAAAACTGTTTTTT. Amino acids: CASNLRGQGEKLFF.

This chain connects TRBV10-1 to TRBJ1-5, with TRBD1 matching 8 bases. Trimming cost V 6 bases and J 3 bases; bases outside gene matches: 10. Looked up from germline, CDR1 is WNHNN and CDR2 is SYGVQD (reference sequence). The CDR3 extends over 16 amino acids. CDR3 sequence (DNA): TGCGCCAGCAGACGGACAGGGACGGGATCCAATCAGCCCCAGCATTTT. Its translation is CASRRTGTGSNQPQHF.

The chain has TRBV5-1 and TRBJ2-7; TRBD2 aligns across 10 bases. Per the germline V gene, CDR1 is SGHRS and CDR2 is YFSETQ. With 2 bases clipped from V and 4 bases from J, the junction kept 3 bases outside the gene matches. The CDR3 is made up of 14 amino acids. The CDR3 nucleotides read TGCGCCAGCAGCTTTAGCGGGAGGAATTACGAGCAGTACTTC. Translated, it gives CASSFSGRNYEQYF. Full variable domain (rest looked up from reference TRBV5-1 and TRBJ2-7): KAGVTQTPRYLIKTRGQQVTLSCSPISGHRSVSWYQQTPGQGLQFLFEYFSETQRNKGNFPGRFSGRQFSNSRSEMNVSTLELGDSALYLCASSFSGRNYEQYFGPGTRLTVT.

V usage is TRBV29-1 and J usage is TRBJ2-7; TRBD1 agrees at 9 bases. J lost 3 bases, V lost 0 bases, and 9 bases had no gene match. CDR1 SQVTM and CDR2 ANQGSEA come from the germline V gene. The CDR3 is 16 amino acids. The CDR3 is CSVEDSDRGGNYEQYF. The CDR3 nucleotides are TGCAGCGTTGAAGATTCGGACAGGGGAGGAAACTACGAGCAGTACTTC.

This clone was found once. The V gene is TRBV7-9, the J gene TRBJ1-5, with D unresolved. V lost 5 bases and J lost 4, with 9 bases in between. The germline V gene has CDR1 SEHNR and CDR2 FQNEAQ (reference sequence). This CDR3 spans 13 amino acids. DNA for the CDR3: TGTGCCAGCAGCAACCGGGAGAATCAGCCCCAGCATTTT. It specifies CASSNRENQPQHF.

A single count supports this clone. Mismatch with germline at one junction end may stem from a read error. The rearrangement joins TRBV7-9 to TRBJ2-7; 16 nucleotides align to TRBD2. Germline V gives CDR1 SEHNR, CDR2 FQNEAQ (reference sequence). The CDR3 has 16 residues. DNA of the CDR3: TGTTCCAGCAGCTTAGGGACTAGCGGGAGGGACTACGAGCAGTACTTC. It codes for CSSSLGTSGRDYEQYF. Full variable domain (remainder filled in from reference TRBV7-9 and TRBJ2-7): DTGVSQNPRHKITKRGQNVTFRCDPISEHNRLYWYRQTLGQGPEFLTYFQNEAQLEKSRLLSDRFSAERPKGSFSTLEIQRTEQGDSAMYLCSSSLGTSGRDYEQYFGPGTRLTVT.

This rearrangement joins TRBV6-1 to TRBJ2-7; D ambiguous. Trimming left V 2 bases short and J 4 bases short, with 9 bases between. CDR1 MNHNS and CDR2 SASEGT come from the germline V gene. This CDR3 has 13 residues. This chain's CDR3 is CASSEQAPYEQYF. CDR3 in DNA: TGTGCCAGCAGTGAACAGGCACCATACGAGCAGTACTTC.

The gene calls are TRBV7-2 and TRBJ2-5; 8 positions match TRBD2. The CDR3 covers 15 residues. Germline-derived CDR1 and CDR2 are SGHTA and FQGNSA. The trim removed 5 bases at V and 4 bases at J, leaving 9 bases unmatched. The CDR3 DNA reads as TGTGCCAGCAGCCTTTGGACTAGCTTTACAGAGACCCAGTACTTC. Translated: CASSLWTSFTETQYF.

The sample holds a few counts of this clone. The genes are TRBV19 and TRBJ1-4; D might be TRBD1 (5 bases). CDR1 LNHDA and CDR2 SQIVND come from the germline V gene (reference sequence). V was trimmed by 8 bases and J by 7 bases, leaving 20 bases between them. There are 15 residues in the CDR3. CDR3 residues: CASRMGRGETEKLFF. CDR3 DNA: TGTGCCAGTCGGATGGGACGCGGGGAGACTGAAAAACTGTTTTTT.

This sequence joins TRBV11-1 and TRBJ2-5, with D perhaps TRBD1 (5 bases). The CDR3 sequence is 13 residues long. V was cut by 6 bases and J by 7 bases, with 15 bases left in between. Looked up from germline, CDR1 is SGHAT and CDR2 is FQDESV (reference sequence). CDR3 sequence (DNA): TGTGCCAGCAGGACGGGCGGTAGGGGGACCCAGTACTTC. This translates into CASRTGGRGTQYF.

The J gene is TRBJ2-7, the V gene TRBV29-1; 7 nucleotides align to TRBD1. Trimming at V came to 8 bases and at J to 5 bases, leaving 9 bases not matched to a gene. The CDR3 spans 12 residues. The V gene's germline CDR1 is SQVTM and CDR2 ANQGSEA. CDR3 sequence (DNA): TGCAGCTTTATGACAGGGAGCCACGAGCAGTACTTC. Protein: CSFMTGSHEQYF.

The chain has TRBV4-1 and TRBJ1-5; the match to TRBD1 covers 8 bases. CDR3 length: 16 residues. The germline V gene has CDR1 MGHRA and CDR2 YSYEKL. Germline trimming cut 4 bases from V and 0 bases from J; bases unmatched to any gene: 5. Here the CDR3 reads CASSPTQGASNQPQHF. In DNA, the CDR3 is TGCGCCAGCAGCCCTACCCAGGGGGCTAGCAATCAGCCCCAGCATTTT.

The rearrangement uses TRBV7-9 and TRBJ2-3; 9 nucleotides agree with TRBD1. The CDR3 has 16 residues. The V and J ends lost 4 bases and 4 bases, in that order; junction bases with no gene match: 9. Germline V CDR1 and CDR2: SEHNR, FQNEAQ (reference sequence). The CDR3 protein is CASSSRQGGDADTQYF. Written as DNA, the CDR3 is TGTGCCAGCAGCTCCCGACAGGGGGGGGATGCAGATACGCAGTATTTT.

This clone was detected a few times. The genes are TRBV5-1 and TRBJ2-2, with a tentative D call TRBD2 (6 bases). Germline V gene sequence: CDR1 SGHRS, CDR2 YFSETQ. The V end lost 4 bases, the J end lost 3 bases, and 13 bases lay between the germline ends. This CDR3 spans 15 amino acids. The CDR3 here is CASSPMLADTGELFF. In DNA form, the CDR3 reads TGCGCCAGCAGCCCTATGTTAGCGGACACCGGGGAGCTGTTTTTT.

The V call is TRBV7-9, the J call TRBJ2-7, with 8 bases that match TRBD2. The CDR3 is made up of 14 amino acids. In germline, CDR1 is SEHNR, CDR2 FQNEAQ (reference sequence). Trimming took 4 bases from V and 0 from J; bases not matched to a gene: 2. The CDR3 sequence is CASSSTSASYEQYF. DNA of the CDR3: TGTGCCAGCAGCTCGACTAGCGCCTCCTACGAGCAGTACTTC. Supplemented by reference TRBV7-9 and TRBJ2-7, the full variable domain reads DTGVSQNPRHKITKRGQNVTFRCDPISEHNRLYWYRQTLGQGPEFLTYFQNEAQLEKSRLLSDRFSAERPKGSFSTLEIQRTEQGDSAMYLCASSSTSASYEQYFGPGTRLTVT.